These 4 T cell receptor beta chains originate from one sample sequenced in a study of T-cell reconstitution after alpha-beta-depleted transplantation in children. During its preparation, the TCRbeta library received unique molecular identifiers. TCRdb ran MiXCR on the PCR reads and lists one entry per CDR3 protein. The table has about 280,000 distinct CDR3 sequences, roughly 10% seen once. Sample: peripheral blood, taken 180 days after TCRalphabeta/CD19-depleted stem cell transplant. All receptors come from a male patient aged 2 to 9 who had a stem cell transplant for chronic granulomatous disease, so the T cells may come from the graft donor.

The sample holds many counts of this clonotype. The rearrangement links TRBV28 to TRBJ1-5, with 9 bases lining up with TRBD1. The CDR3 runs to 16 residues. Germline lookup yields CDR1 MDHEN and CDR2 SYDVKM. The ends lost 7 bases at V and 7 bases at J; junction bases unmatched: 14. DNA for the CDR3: TGTGCCAGCACCTGGGCCGGGACAGGGAGGGTACAGCCCCAGCATTTT. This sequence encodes CASTWAGTGRVQPQHF. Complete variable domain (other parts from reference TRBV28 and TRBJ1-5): DVKVTQSSRYLVKRTGEKVFLECVQDMDHENMFWYRQDPGLGLRLIYFSYDVKMKEKGDIPEGYSVSREKKERFSLILESASTNQTSMYLCASTWAGTGRVQPQHFGDGTRLSIL.

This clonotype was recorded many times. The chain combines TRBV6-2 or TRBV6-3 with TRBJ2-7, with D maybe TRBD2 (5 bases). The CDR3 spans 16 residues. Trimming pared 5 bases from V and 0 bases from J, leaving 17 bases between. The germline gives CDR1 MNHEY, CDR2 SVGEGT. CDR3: CASSLRRTASSYEQYF. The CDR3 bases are TGTGCCAGCAGTCTCCGGAGGACCGCGAGCTCCTACGAGCAGTACTTC.

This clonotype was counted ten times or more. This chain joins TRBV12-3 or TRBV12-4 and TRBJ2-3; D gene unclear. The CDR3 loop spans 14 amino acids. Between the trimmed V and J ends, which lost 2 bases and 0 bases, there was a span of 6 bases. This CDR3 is CASSLIDSTDTQYF. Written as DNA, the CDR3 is TGTGCCAGCAGTTTAATTGATAGCACAGATACGCAGTATTTT.

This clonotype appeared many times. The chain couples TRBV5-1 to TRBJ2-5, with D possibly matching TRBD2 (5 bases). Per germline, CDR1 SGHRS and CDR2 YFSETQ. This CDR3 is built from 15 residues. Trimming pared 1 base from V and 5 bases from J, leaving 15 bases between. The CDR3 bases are TGCGCCAGCAGCTTGAATGGGCTAGCCCAGGAGACCCAGTACTTC. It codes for CASSLNGLAQETQYF. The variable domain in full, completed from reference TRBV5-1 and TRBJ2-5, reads KAGVTQTPRYLIKTRGQQVTLSCSPISGHRSVSWYQQTPGQGLQFLFEYFSETQRNKGNFPGRFSGRQFSNSRSEMNVSTLELGDSALYLCASSLNGLAQETQYFGPGTRLLVL.